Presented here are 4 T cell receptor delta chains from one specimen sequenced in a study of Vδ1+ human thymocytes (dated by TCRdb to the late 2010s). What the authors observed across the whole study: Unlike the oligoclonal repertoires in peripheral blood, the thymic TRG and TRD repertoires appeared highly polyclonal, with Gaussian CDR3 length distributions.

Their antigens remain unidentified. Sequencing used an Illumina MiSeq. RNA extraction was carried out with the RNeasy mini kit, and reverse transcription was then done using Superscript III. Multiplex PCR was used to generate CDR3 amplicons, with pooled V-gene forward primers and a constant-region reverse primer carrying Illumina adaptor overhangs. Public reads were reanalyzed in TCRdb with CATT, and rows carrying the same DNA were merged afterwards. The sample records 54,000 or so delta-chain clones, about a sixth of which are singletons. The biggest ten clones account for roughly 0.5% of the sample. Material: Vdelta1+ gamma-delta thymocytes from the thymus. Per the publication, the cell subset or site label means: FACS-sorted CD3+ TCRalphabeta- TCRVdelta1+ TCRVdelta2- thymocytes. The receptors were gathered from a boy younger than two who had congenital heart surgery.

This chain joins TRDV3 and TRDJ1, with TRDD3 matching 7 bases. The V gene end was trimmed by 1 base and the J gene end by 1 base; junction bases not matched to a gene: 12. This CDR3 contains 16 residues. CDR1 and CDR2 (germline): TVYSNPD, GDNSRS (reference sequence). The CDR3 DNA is TGTGCCTTTATCTTGTACGGGGGGATTGCCACCGATAAACTCATCTTT. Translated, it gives CAFILYGGIATDKLIF. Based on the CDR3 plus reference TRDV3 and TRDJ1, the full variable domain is CDKVTQSSPDQTVASGSEVVLLCTYDTVYSNPDLFWYRIRPDYSFQFVFYGDNSRSEGADFTQGRFSVKHILTQKAFHLVISPVRTEDSATYYCAFILYGGIATDKLIFGKGTRVTVEP.

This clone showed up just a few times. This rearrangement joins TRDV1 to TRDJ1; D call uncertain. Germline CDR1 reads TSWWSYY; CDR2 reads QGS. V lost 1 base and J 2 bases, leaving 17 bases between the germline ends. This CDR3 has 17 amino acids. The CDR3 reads CALGERLFPLATDKLIF. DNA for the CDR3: TGTGCTCTTGGGGAACGCCTGTTTCCCCTGGCTACCGATAAACTCATCTTT.

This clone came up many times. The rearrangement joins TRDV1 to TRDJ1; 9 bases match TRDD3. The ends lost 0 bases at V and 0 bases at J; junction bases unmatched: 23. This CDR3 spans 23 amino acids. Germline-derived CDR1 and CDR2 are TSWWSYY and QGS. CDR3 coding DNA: TGTGCTCTTGGGGAACTACCCCGTCGGCTACTGGGGGACCTCCCGCAGTACACCGATAAACTCATCTTT. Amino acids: CALGELPRRLLGDLPQYTDKLIF.

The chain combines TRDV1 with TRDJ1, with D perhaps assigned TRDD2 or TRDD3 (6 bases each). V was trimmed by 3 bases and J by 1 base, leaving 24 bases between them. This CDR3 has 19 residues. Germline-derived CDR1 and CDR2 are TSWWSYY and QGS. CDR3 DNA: TGTGCTCTTGGGGACAGCTTCCTTCTCCACTGGGCCTTCACCGATAAACTCATCTTT. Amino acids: CALGDSFLLHWAFTDKLIF.